This T cell receptor beta chain is from a study of T cells after yellow fever vaccination. Study-level results: The study re-detected most primary-vaccination clones after the booster (96% CD4, 88% CD8). FACS-sorted repertoires could contain abundant clonotypes contaminating from the bulk population.

The ends were cut back, 1 base at V and 5 bases at J, with 6 bases in the middle. Germline-derived CDR1 and CDR2 are SQVTM and ANQGSEA. The CDR3 has 12 amino acids. This clonotype has only a few counts. What it binds is unknown. TCRdb re-called the 5' RACE reads through MiXCR, storing one row per CDR3 protein. The data show approximately 550,000 distinct CDR3 sequences, roughly 12% seen once. This chain joins TRBV29-1 and TRBJ2-1; D call uncertain. The receptor was isolated from a young man who received the YFV17D yellow fever vaccine. The material sequenced was PBMCs, taken on the day of the yellow fever booster vaccination. CDR3 protein: CSVEGGDNEQFF. As DNA, the CDR3 is TGCAGCGTTGAAGGTGGGGACAATGAGCAGTTCTTC.